These 23 T cell receptor beta chains originate from one sample sequenced in a study of T cells after yellow fever vaccination. From the 5' RACE reads, TCRdb called clonotypes with MiXCR, one entry per CDR3 protein. Of about 260,000 distinct CDR3 sequences in the sample, roughly 4.8% are singletons; the top ten hold 2.5% to 4%. This sample comprised CD4+ T cells sorted from PBMCs, obtained on the day of the yellow fever booster vaccination. The receptors were gathered from a man between 18 and 29 years old who received the YFV17D yellow fever vaccine.

This clonotype was picked up a small number of times. The chain recombines TRBV7-9 with TRBJ1-5; unclear D gene. The germline V and J ends were trimmed by 5 bases and 0 bases, with 14 bases remaining between them. Germline CDR1 SEHNR, CDR2 FQNEAQ (reference sequence). There are 16 residues in the CDR3. The CDR3 loop reads CASSPDDWYSNQPQHF. The DNA of the CDR3 is TGTGCCAGCAGCCCAGACGACTGGTATAGCAATCAGCCCCAGCATTTT. Full variable domain (missing parts from reference TRBV7-9 and TRBJ1-5): DTGVSQNPRHKITKRGQNVTFRCDPISEHNRLYWYRQTLGQGPEFLTYFQNEAQLEKSRLLSDRFSAERPKGSFSTLEIQRTEQGDSAMYLCASSPDDWYSNQPQHFGDGTRLSIL.

This clonotype was counted at least ten times. The chain couples TRBV11-2 to TRBJ2-6; 8 nucleotides agree with TRBD1. Trimming removed 1 base from V and 2 bases from J; junction bases left unmatched: 7. Germline V gene sequence: CDR1 SGHAT, CDR2 FQNNGV. The length of the CDR3 is 18 residues. The CDR3 is CASSLGQGIIPGANVLTF. In nucleotides, the CDR3 is TGTGCCAGCAGCTTAGGACAGGGGATAATCCCTGGGGCCAACGTCCTGACTTTC.

This clonotype was recorded many times. The V gene is TRBV6-2 or TRBV6-3, the J gene TRBJ1-5; D is possibly TRBD1 (6 bases). The V gene's germline CDR1 is MNHEY and CDR2 SVGEGT. The CDR3 length is 16 residues. Deletions cut 6 bases from V and 9 bases from J, with 24 bases between. The CDR3 loop reads CASSAIQGRVRWPQHF. In nucleotides, the CDR3 is TGTGCCAGCAGCGCCATACAGGGTCGGGTTCGGTGGCCCCAGCATTTT.

The chain has TRBV4-2 and TRBJ2-1; possible D gene TRBD2, 6 bases. Per germline, CDR1 LGHNA and CDR2 YNFKEQ. V lost 0 bases to trimming and J lost 5 bases, with 11 bases between them. The length of the CDR3 is 15 residues. CDR3 coding DNA: TGTGCCAGCAGCCAAGACCCCGGGAGCAACAATGAGCAGTTCTTC. Translating gives CASSQDPGSNNEQFF.

The chain links TRBV5-1 to TRBJ2-5; D could derive from TRBD1 or TRBD2 (5 bases each). CDR1 SGHRS and CDR2 YFSETQ come from the germline V gene. This CDR3 has 14 amino acids. Trimming shortened V by 4 bases and J by 4 bases, and 14 bases separated the two germline ends. CDR3 region: CASSEGRELETQYF. The CDR3 nucleotides are TGCGCCAGCAGCGAGGGCAGGGAGTTAGAGACCCAGTACTTC.

This clonotype was seen a handful of times. CDR3 sequence reads: CASKNEGGMEAFF. The CDR3 region has the DNA TGTGCCAGCAAGAATGAGGGCGGCATGGAGGCTTTCTTT. The J gene is TRBJ1-1, the V gene TRBV3-1; no definite D call. The V gene lost 7 bases and the J gene lost 11 bases, with 20 bases spanning the gap. The CDR3 extends over 13 amino acids. Germline CDR1 is LGHDT and CDR2 is YNNKEL (reference sequence). Full variable domain (rest looked up from reference TRBV3-1 and TRBJ1-1): DTAVSQTPKYLVTQMGNDKSIKCEQNLGHDTMYWYKQDSKKFLKIMFSYNNKELIINETVPNRFSPKSPDKAHLNLHINSLELGDSAVYFCASKNEGGMEAFFGQGTRLTVV.

The genes are TRBV5-1 and TRBJ2-7; 13 bases are a match to TRBD2. Trimming at V came to 2 bases and at J to 6 bases, leaving 5 bases not matched to a gene. The germline V gene encodes CDR1 SGHRS and CDR2 YFSETQ. The length of the CDR3 is 15 residues. The CDR3 DNA sequence: TGCGCCAGCAGCTTAAGGACTAGCGGGGGTTCCGAGCAGTACTTC. Its protein is CASSLRTSGGSEQYF.

V is TRBV12-3 or TRBV12-4 and J is TRBJ1-2; D remains unclear. The ends were cut back, 7 bases at V and 7 bases at J, with 16 bases in the middle. The CDR3 loop spans 13 amino acids. For the CDR3, the DNA is TGTGCCAGCACCCATTTCCGGGAAAGTGGCTACACCTTC. Translation gives CASTHFRESGYTF.

The V call is TRBV9, the J call TRBJ1-2; D may be TRBD1 (5 bases). The CDR3 runs to 16 residues. Trimming pared 4 bases from V and 0 bases from J, leaving 16 bases between. Germline CDR1 is SGDLS and CDR2 is YYNGEE. Written as DNA, the CDR3 is TGTGCCAGCAGCCCGCGCCGGGACGGAGCTAACTATGGCTACACCTTC. Amino acids: CASSPRRDGANYGYTF.

V gene TRBV5-1 combines with J gene TRBJ2-5; 11 bases line up with TRBD2. This CDR3 has 16 amino acids. Germline CDR1 SGHRS, CDR2 YFSETQ. The trim removed 0 bases at V and 2 bases at J, leaving 3 bases unmatched. CDR3 protein: CASSLVPSGGQETQYF. The CDR3 coding sequence is TGCGCCAGCAGCTTGGTCCCTAGCGGGGGGCAAGAGACCCAGTACTTC.

This clonotype has more than one count but fewer than ten. The chain links TRBV2 to TRBJ2-7, with 10 bases lining up with TRBD1. The germline CDR1 and CDR2 sequences are SNHLY and FYNNEI. With 7 bases clipped from V and 5 bases from J, the junction kept 8 bases outside the gene matches. The CDR3 sequence is 14 residues long. CDR3 in DNA: TGTGCCAGCACCTGGGACAGGGGTAACAACGAGCAGTACTTC. Amino acid sequence: CASTWDRGNNEQYF.

This clonotype was detected ten times or more. V and J are TRBV5-1 and TRBJ2-3; 14 nucleotides agree with TRBD2. Germline trimming cut 4 bases from V and 2 bases from J; bases unmatched to any gene: 6. Per the germline V gene, CDR1 is SGHRS and CDR2 is YFSETQ. The CDR3 sequence is 17 residues long. CDR3 DNA: TGCGCCAGCAGCCAGGGACTAGCGGGGGCCTACACAGATACGCAGTATTTT. This encodes CASSQGLAGAYTDTQYF.

This sequence joins TRBV7-9 and TRBJ1-1; D perhaps matches TRBD1 (5 bases). Germline V lookup: CDR1 SEHNR, CDR2 FQNEAQ (reference sequence). This CDR3 comprises 14 residues. V lost 5 bases and J lost 4, with 14 bases in between. CDR3 in amino acids: CASSRQGGSTEAFF. The CDR3, as DNA: TGTGCCAGCAGCCGCCAGGGAGGAAGCACTGAAGCTTTCTTT.

This clonotype showed up just a few times. The rearrangement joins TRBV12-3 or TRBV12-4 to TRBJ2-6; D unresolved. The CDR3 is 15 residues long. Trimming stripped 3 bases from V and 2 bases from J, with 8 bases between. The CDR3 DNA follows: TGTGCCAGCAGTTTCGAAGGGACTGGGGCCAACGTCCTGACTTTC. It is translated as CASSFEGTGANVLTF.

This clonotype was detected only a few times. The chain uses TRBV7-9 and TRBJ1-4; no clear D. The CDR3 extends over 14 amino acids. Trimming cost V 3 bases and J 7 bases, with 12 bases left between them. Germline values: CDR1 SEHNR, CDR2 FQNEAQ (reference sequence). The CDR3 DNA follows: TGTGCCAGCAGCTTGAGGAAAATAGGTGAAAAACTGTTTTTT. The encoded protein is CASSLRKIGEKLFF. Based on the CDR3 plus reference TRBV7-9 and TRBJ1-4, the full variable domain is DTGVSQNPRHKITKRGQNVTFRCDPISEHNRLYWYRQTLGQGPEFLTYFQNEAQLEKSRLLSDRFSAERPKGSFSTLEIQRTEQGDSAMYLCASSLRKIGEKLFFGSGTQLSVL.

In nucleotides, the CDR3 is TGTGCCAGCTCACCAGTGGCTAGCGGGAACACCGGGGAGCTGTTTTTT. Its protein is CASSPVASGNTGELFF. The genes are TRBV18 and TRBJ2-2, with 7 bases matching TRBD2. The junction had 4 bases not matched to a gene; V was cut back by 2 bases and J by 1 base. CDR3 size: 16 residues. Germline-derived CDR1 and CDR2 are KGHSH and LQKENI.

This clonotype appeared many times. The chain is built from TRBV9 and TRBJ2-3; the D gene is possibly TRBD2 (5 bases). The ends were cut back, 7 bases at V and 8 bases at J, with 11 bases in the middle. The CDR3 sequence is 11 residues long. Germline V CDR1 and CDR2: SGDLS, YYNGEE. As DNA, the CDR3 is TGTGCCAGCGGCGGGTCGGGTACGCAGTATTTT. This gives the protein CASGGSGTQYF.

Ten or more counts support this clonotype. This chain links TRBV6-5 with TRBJ2-3; tentatively, D is TRBD1 (6 bases). The V gene lost 5 bases and the J gene lost 6 bases, with 9 bases spanning the gap. CDR3 length: 12 amino acids. Germline V gene sequence: CDR1 MNHEY, CDR2 SVGAGI. The chain's CDR3 is CASSQGRDTQYF. In DNA, the CDR3 is TGTGCCAGCAGTCAGGGGCGGGATACGCAGTATTTT.

This clonotype was seen ten or more times. The rearrangement uses TRBV7-2 and TRBJ2-5, with 12 bases that match TRBD2. From germline, CDR1 is SGHTA and CDR2 FQGNSA. This CDR3 is 15 amino acids long. The junction had 5 bases not matched to a gene; V was cut back by 5 bases and J by 4 bases. This CDR3 reads CASSATSGGRETQYF. The CDR3 coding sequence is TGTGCCAGCAGCGCCACTAGCGGGGGGCGAGAGACCCAGTACTTC.

The chain couples TRBV30 to TRBJ1-4, with D unresolved. This CDR3 contains 11 residues. V dropped 0 bases and J dropped 9 bases, with 5 bases sitting between them. From germline, CDR1 is GTSNPN and CDR2 SVGIG (reference sequence). The CDR3 loop reads CAWSVTKKLFF. As DNA, the CDR3 is TGTGCCTGGAGTGTTACCAAAAAACTGTTTTTT.

This clonotype was found many times. The CDR3, as DNA: TGCAGTGCTAGACTGTGGGGACTAGCTCACGACAATGAGCAGTTCTTC. Its protein is CSARLWGLAHDNEQFF. The chain links TRBV20-1 to TRBJ2-1, with 9 bases fitting TRBD2. Germline CDR1 reads DFQATT; CDR2 reads SNEGSKA (reference sequence). The CDR3 covers 16 residues. V shed 2 bases, J shed 5 bases, and the junction held 10 bases outside the gene matches.

This clonotype has ten or more counts. The genes are TRBV5-1 and TRBJ2-5; weak D call: TRBD2 (5 bases). Trimming took off 7 bases at V and 5 bases at J, with 18 bases between the two ends. CDR3 length: 14 residues. Germline assignment: CDR1 SGHRS and CDR2 YFSETQ. The CDR3 bases are TGCGCCAGCCACCCGCCTCGGGAAGGGGAGACCCAGTACTTC. It encodes CASHPPREGETQYF.

The chain has TRBV2 and TRBJ2-7; D perhaps matches TRBD2 (5 bases). There are 13 residues in the CDR3. V was pared by 1 base and J by 5 bases, with 9 bases between. Germline V CDR1 and CDR2: SNHLY, FYNNEI. Here the CDR3 DNA reads TGTGCCAGCAGTGAAGTCTTGGGAGACGAGCAGTACGTC. Protein product: CASSEVLGDEQYV.